This T cell receptor (beta chain) was sequenced for a study of T-cell reconstitution after alpha-beta-depleted transplantation in children. Notes on the study in general: From newly produced T cells came most of the T-cell counts and diversity one year after transplant. Several hundred rapidly expanded clones from non-depleted graft cells reportedly supplied alpha-beta T cells about two months post-transplant. TCRbeta diversity was high at day 60 in some patients (a result of surviving recipient T cells and thymic progenitors).

Construction of the TCRbeta library involved unique molecular identifiers. Each CDR3 protein gets one entry after TCRdb re-called the PCR reads with MiXCR. The data show some 300,000 distinct CDR3 sequences, 6.5% to 9% seen once. The germline V and J ends were trimmed by 1 base and 0 bases, with 13 bases remaining between them. Per the germline V gene, CDR1 is SGHAT and CDR2 is FQNNGV. This CDR3 is built from 18 residues. This clonotype occurred once. Its antigen is unidentified. The TCR was taken from a female patient aged 2-15 years who had a stem cell transplant for Fanconi anemia, so the T cells may come from the graft donor. The material sequenced was peripheral blood, taken 360 days after TCRalphabeta/CD19-depleted stem cell transplant. The chain has TRBV11-2 and TRBJ1-6; D perhaps matches TRBD1 (5 bases). The CDR3 DNA reads as TGTGCCAGCAGCTTAGGTCTTTTGGGGGGCTCCTATAATTCACCCCTCCACTTT. It is translated as CASSLGLLGGSYNSPLHF.